This T cell receptor (beta chain) was identified in a study of blood T cell repertoires in COVID-19 (dated by TCRdb to 2019 to 2021). Regarding the complete study: Samples covering the acute and convalescent phases of COVID-19 were provided by collaborators in the United States, Italy and Spain. The prospective study material was composed of cDNA or gDNA derived from T cells, B-cell-depleted T cells, or PBMCs. The dataset comprised deeply sampled blood TCRbeta repertoires from subjects exposed to, actively infected with, or recovered from COVID-19. The repertoires were made available in a free public database intended to serve as a resource for research on the immune response to SARS-CoV-2. The samples were drawn from two sources: the first 160 participants of the ongoing ImmuneRACE study, and about 1,300 subjects contributed by 6 global collaborators. Nearly every sample came with metadata listing a de-identified subject ID, COVID-19 status, age in years and sex. Where available, HLA class I and class II types were obtained from metadata supplied by the sample provider rather than from assay-based typing.

The immunoSEQ Assay, a bias-controlled multiplex PCR, was used to amplify TCRbeta CDR3 regions from genomic DNA. As for the original processing: The number of nucleated cells in each sample was estimated from the amplification of reference gene primers within the assay. Sequence reads were collapsed and filtered to measure the absolute abundance of every unique TCRbeta CDR3 rearrangement. For each sample, productive Simpson clonality was calculated by taking the square root of Simpson's diversity index across productive rearrangements. Entries here come from immuneACCESS through TCRdb and include only in-frame sequences with V and J called. Some clones fail to appear in such tables; in the studies checked, an unresolved V gene covers under half of the shortfall, and the cause of the remainder is unknown. That table furnishes V, J and clone size, whereas the DNA furnished D and trimming. The sample table records 98,000 or so clones; 80% to 90% of these occur just once. Together, the top ten hold roughly 15% of the sample.

The germline V gene specifies SGHTA as CDR1 and FQGNSA as CDR2. The CDR3 contains 13 residues, cysteine and phenylalanine counted. The entry retains the CDR3 DNA only, 39 bases that are in frame from base 1. The V end gives up 8 bases and the J end 4 bases, leaving 6 bases in the junction not matched to a gene. Whole blood was collected in K2EDTA tubes by collaborating institutions according to the institutions' own protocols. For TCRbeta analysis, collaborators shipped samples as frozen whole blood, isolated PBMCs, or DNA extracted from either of those sample types. Study-wide findings and limitations: The amount of clinical and demographic metadata varied by source and participant and was provided uncurated.

Of note for this clone: The target of this receptor is not known. There are no base qualities to consult, and no much larger clone falls within one base.

The chain couples TRBV7-2 to TRBJ1-2; TRBD1 fits 8 bases in the junction. This sequence originates from a middle-aged man with acute or convalescent COVID-19. The sequencing input was peripheral blood. The DNA sequence reads TGTGCCAGCGGTCCCGGGACAGGCTATGGCTACACCTTC. Its translation reads: CASGPGTGYGYTF.